The rows below give T cell receptor beta chains drawn from one sample of a study of cytomegalovirus exposure and HLA in healthy donors. The protocol was immunoSEQ multiplex PCR, while the TCRdb copy is restricted to in-frame clones and leaves out a portion. The table includes 90,000 to 150,000 clones, about 83% detected once. Material for sequencing was PBMCs. The source is a female donor in good health and CMV-seronegative. CDR3s include the opening cysteine and the closing phenylalanine or tryptophan. Fields, in order: D gene, CDR3 length, clone size, J gene, V gene, CDR3 DNA, CDR3 protein. A D gene is named only where the DNA matches it firmly. The size field is filled for only some rows; it gives once, few, many or a size class.

d_gene: NA
len: 13
abundance: NA
j_gene: TRBJ2-7
v_gene: TRBV19
CDR3nt: TGTGCCAGTAGTGCTGGGAGGGGGGCCGAGCAGTACTTC
CDR3aa: CASSAGRGAEQYF

d_gene: NA
len: 14
abundance: NA
j_gene: TRBJ1-2
v_gene: TRBV25-1
CDR3nt: TGTGCCAGCAGTTCGGGTGGCAGCTATTATGGCTACACCTTC
CDR3aa: CASSSGGSYYGYTF

d_gene: TRBD1
len: 17
abundance: NA
j_gene: TRBJ2-7
v_gene: TRBV4-1
CDR3nt: TGCGCCAGCAGCCAAGAGGGACAGGCCGTTAACTCCTACGAGCAGTACTTC
CDR3aa: CASSQEGQAVNSYEQYF

d_gene: NA
len: 14
abundance: medium-sized
j_gene: TRBJ2-7
v_gene: TRBV6-6
CDR3nt: TGTGCCAGTAGAACAACCGAGGAAAGTGGCGAGCAGTACTTC
CDR3aa: CASRTTEESGEQYF

d_gene: TRBD2
len: 14
abundance: NA
j_gene: TRBJ2-1
v_gene: TRBV7-2
CDR3nt: TGTGCCAGCAGGAGGACTAGCGGGGGTTGGGAGCAGTTCTTC
CDR3aa: CASRRTSGGWEQFF

d_gene: NA
len: 12
abundance: once
j_gene: TRBJ2-7
v_gene: TRBV7-6
CDR3nt: TGTGCCAGCAGCTTAGCAGGGGGCGAGCAGTACTTC
CDR3aa: CASSLAGGEQYF

d_gene: NA
len: 12
abundance: NA
j_gene: TRBJ2-5
v_gene: TRBV6-4
CDR3nt: TGTGCCAGCAAGCCGGAGAAAGAGACCCAGTACTTC
CDR3aa: CASKPEKETQYF

d_gene: TRBD2
len: 19
abundance: NA
j_gene: TRBJ2-5
v_gene: TRBV19
CDR3nt: TGTGCCAGTAGTATGATTGCTAGCGGGGGCGATGAAGAAAGAGAGACCCAGTACTTC
CDR3aa: CASSMIASGGDEERETQYF

d_gene: NA
len: 14
abundance: NA
j_gene: TRBJ1-1
v_gene: TRBV30
CDR3nt: TGTGCCTGGAGTGTACGGAGAGGGAACACTGAAGCTTTCTTT
CDR3aa: CAWSVRRGNTEAFF

d_gene: NA
len: 15
abundance: NA
j_gene: TRBJ2-7
v_gene: TRBV7-8
CDR3nt: TGTGCCAGCAGACTAGAACCGGGTCCAACCTACGAGCAGTACTTC
CDR3aa: CASRLEPGPTYEQYF

d_gene: TRBD2
len: 14
abundance: once
j_gene: TRBJ2-3
v_gene: TRBV27
CDR3nt: TGTGCCAGCAGTGCGGGGGGCCACACAGATACGCAGTATTTT
CDR3aa: CASSAGGHTDTQYF